The rows below give T cell receptor beta chains drawn from one sample of a study of T cells in Graves' hyperthyroidism and ophthalmopathy. From the multiplex PCR reads, TCRdb called clonotypes with MiXCR, one entry per CDR3 protein. The sample shows around 300,000 distinct CDR3 sequences, 15% of them seen only once. The sequenced sample consisted of blood. The receptor set was obtained from a woman between 45 and 60 years old with Graves' hyperthyroidism that later progressed to Graves' ophthalmopathy. Each CDR3 is given with its conserved first and last residue. A D gene is named only where the DNA matches it firmly. The listing skips clone size in some rows; elsewhere it reads once, few, many or a size class.

d_call	cdr3_length	v_call	clone_size	j_call	cdr3_nt	cdr3_aa
.	11	TRBV6-1	many	TRBJ2-1	TGTGCCACCCGGGACACCAATGAGCAGTTCTTC	CATRDTNEQFF
.	14	TRBV4-1	many	TRBJ1-1	TGCGCCAGCAGCCAAGGGCTCTTGAACACTGAAGCTTTCTTT	CASSQGLLNTEAFF
.	17	TRBV18	many	TRBJ1-4	TGTGCCAGCTCACCCAATTCCGCGAATGATCCTAATGAAAAACTGTTTTTT	CASSPNSANDPNEKLFF
.	14	TRBV12-3/TRBV12-4	many	TRBJ1-3	TGTGCCAGCAGGTTTGGGGGACAAGGAAACACCATATATTTT	CASRFGGQGNTIYF
.	14	TRBV25-1	many	TRBJ2-7	TGTGCCAGCAGTGAACTAGGACGCAACTACGAGCAGTACTTC	CASSELGRNYEQYF
TRBD2	14	TRBV28	few	TRBJ2-1	TGTGCCAGCAGTTCGGCCGAGGGTTCTTCGGGAGGGTTCTTC	CASSSAEGSSGGFF
TRBD2	16	TRBV4-1	few	TRBJ2-2	TGCGCCAGCAGCGGTCGACTAGCGGGAAACACCGGGGAGCTGTTTTTT	CASSGRLAGNTGELFF
.	15	TRBV28	many	TRBJ2-7	TGTGCCAGCAGTCCCACCCCCCACAGGGACCACGAGCAGTACTTC	CASSPTPHRDHEQYF
TRBD2	17	TRBV13	many	TRBJ2-7	TGTGCCAGCAGCCTTCCACCGACTAGCGGAGCCCCCTACGAGCAGTACTTC	CASSLPPTSGAPYEQYF
.	13	TRBV19	few	TRBJ1-2	TGTGCCAGTAGTATAGCAGGCAGCGGAGGCTACACCTTC	CASSIAGSGGYTF
.	13	TRBV5-6	many	TRBJ1-1	TGTGCCAGCAGCTTGGAGGGGGGAGCTGAAGCTTTCTTT	CASSLEGGAEAFF
.	14	TRBV28	once	TRBJ2-1	TGTGCCAGCAGTCAGGACAGCGTCTACAATGAGCAGTTCTTC	CASSQDSVYNEQFF
TRBD2	12	TRBV20-1	few	TRBJ2-1	TGCAGTGCTAGAGGGGCGGGGGGTGAGCAGTTCTTC	CSARGAGGEQFF
TRBD1	14	TRBV4-1	.	TRBJ2-3	TGCGCCAGCAGCCGCGACAGGGTATCCGATACGCAGTATTTT	CASSRDRVSDTQYF
.	13	TRBV7-9	.	TRBJ2-1	TGTGCCAGCAGCTTAGGGACAGACGGTGAGCAGTTCTTC	CASSLGTDGEQFF
.	14	TRBV20-1	many	TRBJ1-1	TGCAGTGTTGGGGTTCCTCCGATGAACACTGAAGCTTTCTTT	CSVGVPPMNTEAFF
.	15	TRBV4-2	few	TRBJ2-3	TGTGCCAGCAGCCAGGAGTACTCCCCTAATGATCCGCAGTATTTT	CASSQEYSPNDPQYF
.	12	TRBV20-1	many	TRBJ1-1	TGCAGTGCGGTACAGGGCAACACTGAAGCTTTCTTT	CSAVQGNTEAFF
.	13	TRBV7-2	few	TRBJ2-7	TGTGCCAGCAGCCCCCGGCAAACACCCCAGCAGTACTTC	CASSPRQTPQQYF
.	14	TRBV12-3/TRBV12-4	many	TRBJ2-7	TGTGCCAGCAGTTCGTTCGGGAGTAGGCTCGAGCAGTACTTC	CASSSFGSRLEQYF
.	14	TRBV28	many	TRBJ1-1	TGTGCCAGCAGTCCCCAGTTGATAGGGACTGAAGCTTTCTTT	CASSPQLIGTEAFF
TRBD2	15	TRBV9	few	TRBJ2-1	TGTGCCAGCAGCCCTCGGGTAGCGGGAGTTAATGAGCAGTTCTTC	CASSPRVAGVNEQFF
.	14	TRBV15	.	TRBJ1-1	TGTGCCACCAGCAGAGGGTCAGGGGACACTGAAGCTTTCTTT	CATSRGSGDTEAFF
TRBD2	17	TRBV7-2	many	TRBJ2-1	TGTGCCAGCAGCCCCCACGGTGGGAGCGGGGGGGGCAATGAGCAGTTCTTC	CASSPHGGSGGGNEQFF
.	16	TRBV6-1	few	TRBJ2-6	TGTGCCGCAGCCCGGACAGCAGTGACGGGGGCCAACGTCCTGACTTTC	CAAARTAVTGANVLTF
.	15	TRBV4-2	few	TRBJ2-1	TGTGCCAGCAGCCAGGGGATCGGGGACACCAATGAGCAGTTCTTC	CASSQGIGDTNEQFF
TRBD2	17	TRBV4-1	few	TRBJ2-3	TGCGCCAGCAGCCCCACCGGGACTAGCTCGGGAACAGATACGCAGTATTTT	CASSPTGTSSGTDTQYF
.	14	TRBV6-1	many	TRBJ2-4	TGTGCCAGCAGGACAACAGGGGACTCAAACATTCAGTACTTC	CASRTTGDSNIQYF
.	13	TRBV20-1	many	TRBJ1-1	TGCAGTGCTAGGATGGAGGTGAACACTGAAGCTTTCTTT	CSARMEVNTEAFF
.	17	TRBV28	many	TRBJ2-1	TGTGCCAGCAGTCGCCAACCGGGACTTCGAGCCTACAATGAGCAGTTCTTC	CASSRQPGLRAYNEQFF
.	13	TRBV24-1	.	TRBJ1-2	TGTGCCACCAGCCCGGGGCGCGATGATGGCTACACCTTC	CATSPGRDDGYTF
TRBD2	14	TRBV5-1	many	TRBJ2-1	TGCGCCAGCAGCGCGGGACTAGCGAGCAATGAGCAGTTCTTC	CASSAGLASNEQFF
.	14	TRBV29-1	many	TRBJ2-1	TGCAGCGTTTTTCGGACGGTCTCCTACAATGAGCAGTTCTTC	CSVFRTVSYNEQFF
.	15	TRBV9	.	TRBJ2-7	TGTGCCAGCAGCGTAGGAAGAGGGATGGGGTACGAGCAGTACTTC	CASSVGRGMGYEQYF
.	16	TRBV9	few	TRBJ2-1	TGTGCCAGCAGCGCCCAAAGGGGGGGCGCCTACAATGAGCAGTTCTTC	CASSAQRGGAYNEQFF
.	16	TRBV6-1	many	TRBJ2-7	TGTGCCAGCAGTGAAGTTTGGCAGGCAGATGTCTACGAGCAGTACTTC	CASSEVWQADVYEQYF
.	10	TRBV30	many	TRBJ2-1	TGTGCCTGGAGTAGATTTGAGCAGTTCTTC	CAWSRFEQFF
.	12	TRBV14	many	TRBJ1-1	TGTGCCAGCAGCCGATGGAACACTGAAGCTTTCTTT	CASSRWNTEAFF
.	14	TRBV6-1	many	TRBJ1-1	TGTGCCAGCAGTCCCCCCGATGGACCCTATGAAGCTTTCTTT	CASSPPDGPYEAFF
TRBD2	17	TRBV4-1	.	TRBJ2-3	TGCGCCAGCAGCCATGCCGGCCTAGCGGGCGGCACAGATACGCAGTATTTT	CASSHAGLAGGTDTQYF
.	16	TRBV11-2	.	TRBJ1-6	TGTGCCAGCAGCTTAGTAGGCAGTGGGAATAATTCACCCCTCCACTTT	CASSLVGSGNNSPLHF
TRBD1	14	TRBV12-3/TRBV12-4	many	TRBJ2-7	TGTGCCAGCAGTTTGGGACAGGGATCCTACGAGCAGTACTTC	CASSLGQGSYEQYF
TRBD2	14	TRBV20-1	.	TRBJ2-1	TGCAGTGCTAGAGAGGGTAGCGGGATGTATGAGCAGTTCTTC	CSAREGSGMYEQFF
.	12	TRBV9	.	TRBJ2-1	TGTGCCAGCAGCGGACCGAGCGGCGAGCAGTTCTTC	CASSGPSGEQFF
.	16	TRBV14	.	TRBJ2-3	TGTGCCAGCAGCCAAGGAGGGGGTTTGAAGACAGATACGCAGTATTTT	CASSQGGGLKTDTQYF
.	16	TRBV18	many	TRBJ2-1	TGTGCCAGCTCATCCCCCGGCGTTAGCTCCTACAATGAGCAGTTCTTC	CASSSPGVSSYNEQFF
.	16	TRBV30	.	TRBJ2-6	TGTGCCTGGATTCTTAAACAGGGCTCTGGGGCCAACGTCCTGACTTTC	CAWILKQGSGANVLTF
.	13	TRBV3-1	few	TRBJ2-7	TGTGCCAGCGGGGGCTTAAGCTCCTACGAGCAGTACTTC	CASGGLSSYEQYF
.	13	TRBV24-1	many	TRBJ2-6	TGTGCCACCAGGAGCTCTGGGGCCAACGTCCTGACTTTC	CATRSSGANVLTF
.	13	TRBV5-1	many	TRBJ1-2	TGCGCCAGCAGCTTTGGTACTTTGGGAGGCTACACCTTC	CASSFGTLGGYTF
TRBD1	18	TRBV6-1	.	TRBJ2-7	TGTGCCAGCAGTGAACCTACGTGGCGGACAGGCCTTCTCTACGAGCAGTACTTC	CASSEPTWRTGLLYEQYF
.	14	TRBV19	few	TRBJ2-5	TGTGCCAGTAGTAACCAGGCCGGTCAAGAGACCCAGTACTTC	CASSNQAGQETQYF
.	13	TRBV5-4	.	TRBJ2-5	TGTGCCAGCAGCTTTGGGCCGGAAGAGACCCAGTACTTC	CASSFGPEETQYF
.	12	TRBV14	.	TRBJ1-1	TGTGCCAGCAGCGAACAGGGAATTGAAGCTTTCTTT	CASSEQGIEAFF
.	13	TRBV20-1	many	TRBJ1-2	TGCAGTGCTAGAGATAACCAGGGCTATGGCTACACCTTC	CSARDNQGYGYTF
.	16	TRBV10-3	many	TRBJ2-1	TGTGCCATCAGTGAGTACTGGAAAGACTCCACCAATGAGCAGTTCTTC	CAISEYWKDSTNEQFF
.	16	TRBV5-5	many	TRBJ2-2	TGTGCCAGCAGCTTGAGGCCCACCCCGAACACCGGGGAGCTGTTTTTT	CASSLRPTPNTGELFF
TRBD2	15	TRBV19	few	TRBJ2-7	TGTGCCAGTAGTTCCGGGACTAGCGGGATCTACGAGCAGTACTTC	CASSSGTSGIYEQYF
TRBD1	13	TRBV12-3/TRBV12-4	many	TRBJ2-5	TGTGCCAGCAGCCGGACAGGGTTAGAGACCCAGTACTTC	CASSRTGLETQYF